One sample yielded the 19 T cell receptor beta chains listed below, sequenced in a study of T cell repertoires in cytomegalovirus infection. A single record per CDR3 protein comes from TCRdb applying MiXCR to the reads. The sample lists approximately 990,000 distinct CDR3 sequences; under 40% were seen once. Antigens of these TCRs are unknown. The starting material was cultured CD8+ T cells from PBMCs, obtained from culture after CMV antigen stimulation. All receptors come from a human donor in good health (CMV status not recorded). Some clones in this sample may be carry-over from other donors' samples.

This clonotype was counted ten times or more. This chain connects TRBV7-8 to TRBJ2-1; possibly TRBD1 for D (5 bases). This CDR3 has 16 residues. Germline V gene data show CDR1 as SGHVS and CDR2 as FQNEAQ. The V end lost 4 bases, the J end lost 3 bases, and 16 bases lay between the germline ends. The CDR3 loop is CASSSIDSLSYNEQFF. CDR3 DNA: TGTGCCAGCAGCTCCATCGACAGTTTAAGCTACAATGAGCAGTTCTTC.

The CDR3 loop is CASSPSTGGLKNTEAFF. The CDR3 nucleotides read TGTGCCAGCAGTCCCTCTACAGGGGGATTGAAGAACACTGAAGCTTTCTTT. The chain links TRBV28 to TRBJ1-1; the match to TRBD1 covers 8 bases. The germline gives CDR1 MDHEN, CDR2 SYDVKM. This CDR3 is 17 amino acids long. J lost 1 base, V lost 5 bases, and 12 bases had no gene match. Looking up the rest from reference TRBV28 and TRBJ1-1 gives the full variable domain: DVKVTQSSRYLVKRTGEKVFLECVQDMDHENMFWYRQDPGLGLRLIYFSYDVKMKEKGDIPEGYSVSREKKERFSLILESASTNQTSMYLCASSPSTGGLKNTEAFFGQGTRLTVV.

The rearrangement joins TRBV5-1 to TRBJ2-1; the D gene is possibly TRBD1 (7 bases). V shed 1 base and J shed 9 bases, with 20 bases lying between them. The CDR3 length is 16 residues. Germline lookup yields CDR1 SGHRS and CDR2 YFSETQ. Here the CDR3 DNA reads TGCGCCAGCAGCTTGCCCGACAGGGAGGTCAGGAGTGAGCAGTTCTTC. Protein sequence: CASSLPDREVRSEQFF.

The sample holds a few counts of this clonotype. This chain links TRBV20-1 with TRBJ1-5; D is unclear. Trimming cost V 0 bases and J 0 bases, with 9 bases left between them. Germline lookup yields CDR1 DFQATT and CDR2 SNEGSKA (reference sequence). There are 15 residues in the CDR3. The CDR3 here is CSARDTDYSNQPQHF. For the CDR3, the DNA is TGCAGTGCTAGAGATACGGATTATAGCAATCAGCCCCAGCATTTT.

The chain couples TRBV7-9 to TRBJ2-7; 7 bases are shared with TRBD2. There are 17 residues in the CDR3. The V gene's germline CDR1 is SEHNR and CDR2 FQNEAQ (reference sequence). J gave up 2 bases and V 6 bases, and 16 bases lay outside the gene matches. CDR3 bases: TGTGCCAGCAGAATCAAGTGGGGGACTACTCCTCCCTACGAGCAGTACGTC. Amino acids: CASRIKWGTTPPYEQYV.

The chain has TRBV6-1 and TRBJ2-7, with 11 bases fitting TRBD2. With V trimmed by 3 bases and J by 5 bases, 6 bases remained unmatched. Germline V gives CDR1 MNHNS, CDR2 SASEGT. CDR3 length equals 15 residues. The CDR3 DNA reads TGTGCCAGCAGTGATAGTAGCGGGGGGGCGAACGAGCAGTACTTC. This codes for CASSDSSGGANEQYF.

This clonotype was detected ten times or more. This chain links TRBV11-2 with TRBJ1-2; D perhaps matches TRBD1 (5 bases). V shed 5 bases and J shed 3 bases, with 16 bases lying between them. Germline V CDR1 and CDR2: SGHAT, FQNNGV. The CDR3 is 15 residues long. Written as DNA, the CDR3 is TGTGCCAGCAGCCGGGTCGGTCAGGGTGACTATGGCTACACCTTC. This encodes CASSRVGQGDYGYTF.

Points on this clonotype: This likely comes from a read error, as the CDR3 has no conserved phenylalanine or tryptophan at its end. V usage is TRBV6-1 and J usage is TRBJ1-1; possibly TRBD1 for D (5 bases). CDR3 length equals 13 residues. CDR1 is MNHNS, CDR2 SASEGT, per germline. V shed 5 bases and J shed 4 bases, with 11 bases lying between them. The CDR3 DNA is TGTGCCAGCAGTTATATCGGGGGCACTGAAGCTTTCTTG. This encodes CASSYIGGTEAFL.

The chain couples TRBV20-1 to TRBJ1-1; no definite D call. The CDR3 is 14 amino acids. Germline lookup yields CDR1 DFQATT and CDR2 SNEGSKA (reference sequence). V was pared by 3 bases and J by 1 base, with 12 bases between. CDR3 loop: CSAREGWGNTEAFF. Here the CDR3 DNA reads TGCAGTGCTAGGGAGGGTTGGGGGAACACTGAAGCTTTCTTT.

V gene TRBV4-1 combines with J gene TRBJ1-5, with D hard to call. This CDR3 comprises 15 residues. V lost 1 base, J lost 0 bases, and 7 bases lay in between. From germline, CDR1 is MGHRA and CDR2 YSYEKL. The chain's CDR3 is CASSQVEASNQPQHF. The DNA of the CDR3 is TGCGCCAGCAGCCAAGTAGAGGCTAGCAATCAGCCCCAGCATTTT.

The sample holds many counts of this clonotype. This rearrangement joins TRBV7-2 to TRBJ2-7, with D tentatively TRBD2 (5 bases). V gave up 5 bases and J gave up 7 bases, with 18 bases separating them. The CDR3 has 14 residues. Germline CDR1 reads SGHTA; CDR2 reads FQGNSA. The CDR3 loop reads CASSPGSYEGEQYV. Here the CDR3 DNA reads TGTGCCAGCAGCCCGGGGAGCTACGAAGGGGAGCAGTACGTC.

The table lists this clonotype with a few counts. The J gene is TRBJ1-2, the V gene TRBV4-1; D might be TRBD1 (6 bases). CDR3 length: 13 amino acids. V lost 0 bases and J lost 10, with 12 bases in between. Germline-derived CDR1 and CDR2 are MGHRA and YSYEKL. CDR3 protein: CASSQDRGRDYTF. The CDR3 DNA follows: TGCGCCAGCAGCCAAGACAGGGGCCGGGACTACACCTTC.

This clonotype has only a few counts. Here the CDR3 DNA reads TGTGCCAGCAGTCTCCAGGGGGTAATCTACGAGCAGTACGTC. Its translation: CASSLQGVIYEQYV. The chain employs TRBV28 and TRBJ2-7; 7 bases align to TRBD1. V lost 5 bases to trimming and J lost 3 bases; unmatched junction nucleotides: 7. Germline CDR1 MDHEN, CDR2 SYDVKM. The CDR3 runs 14 residues.

The V gene is TRBV27, the J gene TRBJ1-4, with D uncertain. CDR1 MNHEY and CDR2 SMNVEV come from the germline V gene (reference sequence). The length of the CDR3 is 17 residues. V lost 2 bases, J lost 0 bases, and 13 bases lay in between. Here the CDR3 reads CASSLIRQDATNEKLFF. In DNA form, the CDR3 reads TGTGCCAGCAGTTTAATTCGGCAGGATGCAACTAATGAAAAACTGTTTTTT.

This clonotype was counted only a few times. The rearrangement joins TRBV6-1 to TRBJ2-5; 8 nucleotides line up with TRBD1. With 5 bases clipped from V and 5 bases from J, the junction kept 10 bases outside the gene matches. Germline V CDR1 and CDR2: MNHNS, SASEGT. CDR3 length: 15 residues. The CDR3 here is CASSSLGQGGETQYF. The CDR3, as DNA: TGTGCCAGCAGTTCCTTAGGACAGGGTGGGGAGACCCAGTACTTC.

This clonotype was counted many times. This chain joins TRBV7-6 and TRBJ1-1, with 7 nucleotides matching TRBD1. The CDR3 is 14 amino acids. After removal of 5 bases from V and 5 bases from J, the junction contained 8 bases not matched to a gene. The germline V gene encodes CDR1 SGHVS and CDR2 FNYEAQ. The CDR3: CASSPQGGQTEAFF. The CDR3 DNA reads as TGTGCCAGCAGCCCGCAGGGGGGACAAACTGAAGCTTTCTTT.

The gene calls are TRBV6-5 and TRBJ2-7; D is unresolved. V was shortened by 2 bases and J by 7 bases, with 15 bases between the two germline ends. Germline CDR1 MNHEY, CDR2 SVGAGI. This CDR3 is 14 amino acids long. This CDR3 is CASSYPALSEEQYV. As DNA, the CDR3 is TGTGCCAGCAGTTACCCGGCTCTAAGCGAAGAGCAGTACGTC.

This clonotype was detected a few times. The CDR3 spells CASRVVSDIVDNEQFF. In nucleotides, the CDR3 is TGCGCCAGCAGGGTAGTTTCAGATATAGTTGACAATGAGCAGTTCTTC. V is TRBV4-1 and J is TRBJ2-1; D not certain. This CDR3 region has 16 residues. Germline values: CDR1 MGHRA, CDR2 YSYEKL. Deletions cut 6 bases from V and 5 bases from J, with 20 bases between.

This clonotype came up a few times. The V call is TRBV12-3 or TRBV12-4, the J call TRBJ2-1; 8 bases align to TRBD1. Trimming removed 6 bases from V and 7 bases from J; junction bases left unmatched: 14. CDR3 size: 16 residues. The CDR3 region has the DNA TGTGCCAGCAGGCCCGGGACAGGATATAGACAAAATGAGCAGTTCTTC. Encoded protein: CASRPGTGYRQNEQFF.